This T cell receptor (beta chain) originates from a study of T cell responses to AZD1222 COVID-19 vaccine. Across the whole study: Second-dose intervals near 4 or 12 weeks were combined.

About this clone: Its antigen is unknown.

The assay was immunoSEQ multiplex PCR, and TCRdb's table has in-frame clones only and misses some. In the table there are about 160,000 clones, approximately 92% of which are singletons. Study-wide findings and caveats: An increase in Spike-specific TCR breadth and depth was observed after two AZD1222 doses. Seropositivity was recorded at baseline in only a handful of AZD1222 recipients.

The length of the CDR3 is 16 residues. Germline CDR1 is SGHVS and CDR2 is FNYEAQ. The ends were cut back, 1 base at V and 0 bases at J, with 10 bases in the middle. The sample in question was peripheral blood, obtained on day 0 of AZD1222 vaccination. V is TRBV7-6 and J is TRBJ1-3; D unresolved. The sequence came from an adult in good health. CDR3 DNA sequence: TGTGCCAGCAGCTTAGACGTGATCGCCTCTGGAAACACCATATATTTT. Residues: CASSLDVIASGNTIYF.